This TCR beta chain was sequenced for a study of STAT3 mutations in large granular lymphocyte leukemia. General study results and limits: In several patients, dominant TCR clone burden exceeded STAT3 mutant burden, suggesting STAT3 mutation arose secondarily. Every T-cell large granular lymphocyte leukemia patient had at least one immunodominant TCR beta clonotype. In about 35% of the 18 patients, new TCR clonotypes emerged after therapy.

On this clone: Its antigen remains unidentified.

The CDR3 runs to 15 residues. V lost 3 bases and J lost 8, with 19 bases in between. From germline, CDR1 is MDHEN and CDR2 SYDVKM. Assay used: immunoSEQ multiplex PCR; TCRdb lists only in-frame clones, some missing. The sample contains roughly 29,000 clones, approximately 80% of which appear only once. The V and J genes are TRBV28 and TRBJ1-2; no clear D gene. This clonotype was sampled from a woman aged 45-65 years with T-cell large granular lymphocyte leukemia. Some clones in this sample may be carry-over from other donors' samples. Sequencing was performed on peripheral blood mononuclear cells. CDR3 DNA: TGTGCCAGCAGTTTTGGTATCGGTCTGGCGGGAGGCTACACCTTC. This encodes CASSFGIGLAGGYTF.